This T cell receptor (beta chain) was observed in a study of technical replicates of blood from a few donors. Only in-frame clones appear in the TCRdb table, and some are missing; sequencing was by immunoSEQ multiplex PCR. This sample has about 70,000 clones, with roughly 92% found just once. The CDR3 contains 17 residues. Trimming left V 5 bases short and J 5 bases short, with 24 bases between. Germline V gene lookup returns CDR1 SGHAT and CDR2 FQNNGV. The chain recombines TRBV11-2 with TRBJ2-5; D ambiguous. The TCR originated in a human donor in good health. Sequenced sample: T cells isolated from PBMCs. The CDR3 sequence: CASSPNLRLNVPETQYF. CDR3 in DNA: TGTGCCAGCAGCCCGAACCTCCGCCTAAATGTACCTGAGACCCAGTACTTC.